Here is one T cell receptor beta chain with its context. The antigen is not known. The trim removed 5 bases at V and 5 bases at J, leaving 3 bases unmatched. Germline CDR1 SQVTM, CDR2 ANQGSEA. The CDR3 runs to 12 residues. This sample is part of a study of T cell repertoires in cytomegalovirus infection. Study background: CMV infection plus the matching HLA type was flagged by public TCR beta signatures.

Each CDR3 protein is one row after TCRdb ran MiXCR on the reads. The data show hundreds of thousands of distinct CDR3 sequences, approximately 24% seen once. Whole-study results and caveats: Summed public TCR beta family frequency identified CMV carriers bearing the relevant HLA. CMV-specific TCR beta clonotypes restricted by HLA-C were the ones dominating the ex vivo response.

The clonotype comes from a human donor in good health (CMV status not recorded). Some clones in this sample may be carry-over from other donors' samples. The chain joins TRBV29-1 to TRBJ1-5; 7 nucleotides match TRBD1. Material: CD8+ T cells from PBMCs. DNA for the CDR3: TGCAGCGTTAAGGGGGCCGATCAGCCCCAGCATTTT. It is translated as CSVKGADQPQHF.